This T cell receptor (beta chain) emerged from a study of blood T cell repertoires in COVID-19. Study overall: Collection of acute and convalescent COVID-19 samples took place in the United States, Italy and Spain. The cDNA or gDNA used as material had been derived from T cells, B-cell-depleted T cells, or PBMCs.

In the authors' methods: Amplification from reference gene primers served as the basis for estimated nucleated cell counts. Profiling relied on immunoSEQ multiplex PCR, and the TCRdb table lists in-frame clones only, not all of them. V and J calls and clone size are as listed in that table; D and trimming were resolved from the DNA. The table records hundreds of thousands of clones, 86% of them present only once. V lost 4 bases and J lost 4, with 19 bases in between. This CDR3 has 17 residues. The germline CDR1 and CDR2 sequences are SGHNT and YENEEA. This sequence was found in a woman aged 25 to 39 who had recovered from COVID-19. Sequences were obtained from peripheral blood. V usage is TRBV11-3 and J usage is TRBJ2-2; weak D call: TRBD1 (6 bases). The CDR3 sequence is CASSSYRAGGSTGELFF. Here the CDR3 DNA reads TGTGCCAGCAGCTCGTACAGGGCTGGTGGCAGCACCGGGGAGCTGTTTTTT.